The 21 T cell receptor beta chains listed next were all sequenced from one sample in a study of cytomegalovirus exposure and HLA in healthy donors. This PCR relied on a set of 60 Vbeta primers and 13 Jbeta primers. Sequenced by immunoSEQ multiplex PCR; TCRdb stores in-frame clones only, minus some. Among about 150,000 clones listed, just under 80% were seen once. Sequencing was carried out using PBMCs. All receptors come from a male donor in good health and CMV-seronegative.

Written as DNA, the CDR3 is TGTGCCAGCAGTTACGGAGGGGGCCTTTACTACAATGAGCAGTTCTTC. Its translation is CASSYGGGLYYNEQFF. The V gene is TRBV6-5, the J gene TRBJ2-1; a possible D gene is TRBD1 (7 bases). Trimming left V 2 bases short and J 3 bases short, with 14 bases between. This CDR3 has 16 amino acids. Germline CDR1 is MNHEY and CDR2 is SVGAGI.

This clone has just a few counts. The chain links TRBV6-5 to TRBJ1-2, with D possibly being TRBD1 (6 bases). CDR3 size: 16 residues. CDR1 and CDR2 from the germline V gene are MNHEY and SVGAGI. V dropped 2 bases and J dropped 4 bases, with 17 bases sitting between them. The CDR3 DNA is TGTGCCAGCAGTTACATCGGGGGGCAAGTGGGCTATGGCTACACCTTC. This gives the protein CASSYIGGQVGYGYTF.

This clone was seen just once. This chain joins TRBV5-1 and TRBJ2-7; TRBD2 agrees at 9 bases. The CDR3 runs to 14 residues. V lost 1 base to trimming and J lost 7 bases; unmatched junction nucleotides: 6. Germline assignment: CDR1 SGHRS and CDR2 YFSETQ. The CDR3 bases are TGCGCCAGCAGCTTGACTGCGGGGGGGCGGGAGCAGTACTTC. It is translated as CASSLTAGGREQYF.

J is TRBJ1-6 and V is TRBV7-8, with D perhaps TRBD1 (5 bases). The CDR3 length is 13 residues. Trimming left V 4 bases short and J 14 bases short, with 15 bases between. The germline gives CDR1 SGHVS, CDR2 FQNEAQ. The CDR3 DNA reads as TGTGCCAGCAGCTCTGACGGACATGCCACCCTCCACTTT. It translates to CASSSDGHATLHF.

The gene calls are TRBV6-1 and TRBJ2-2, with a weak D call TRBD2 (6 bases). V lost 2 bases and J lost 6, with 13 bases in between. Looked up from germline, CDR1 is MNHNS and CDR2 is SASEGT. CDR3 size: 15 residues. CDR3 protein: CASSEYLGEAGELFF. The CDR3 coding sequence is TGTGCCAGCAGTGAATATTTGGGGGAGGCCGGGGAGCTGTTTTTT.

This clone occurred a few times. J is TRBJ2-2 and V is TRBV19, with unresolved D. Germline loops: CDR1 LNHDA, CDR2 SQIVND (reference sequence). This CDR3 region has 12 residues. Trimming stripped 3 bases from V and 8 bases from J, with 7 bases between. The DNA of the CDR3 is TGTGCCAGTAGTATCGTTAGAGGGGAGCTGTTTTTT. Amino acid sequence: CASSIVRGELFF.

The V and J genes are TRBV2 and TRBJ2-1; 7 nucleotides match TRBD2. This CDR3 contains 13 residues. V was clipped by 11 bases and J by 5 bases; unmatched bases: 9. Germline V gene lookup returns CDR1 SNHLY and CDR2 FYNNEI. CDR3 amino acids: CAGKGGANNEQFF. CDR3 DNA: TGTGCCGGGAAGGGAGGGGCGAACAATGAGCAGTTCTTC.

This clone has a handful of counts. CDR3 residues: CASSVGGGGNTIYF. The CDR3 DNA reads TGTGCCAGCAGCGTCGGGGGGGGTGGAAACACCATATATTTT. The J gene is TRBJ1-3, the V gene TRBV9; TRBD1 might be the D (5 bases). Trimming stripped 2 bases from V and 3 bases from J, with 9 bases between. Germline CDR1 is SGDLS and CDR2 is YYNGEE. The CDR3 has 14 residues.

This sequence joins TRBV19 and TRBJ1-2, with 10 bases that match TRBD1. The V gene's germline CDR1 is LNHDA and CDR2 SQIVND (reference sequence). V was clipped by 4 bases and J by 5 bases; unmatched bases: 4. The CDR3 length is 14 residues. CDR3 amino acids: CASSTPGQGYGYTF. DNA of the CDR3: TGTGCCAGTAGTACCCCGGGACAGGGGTATGGCTACACCTTC.

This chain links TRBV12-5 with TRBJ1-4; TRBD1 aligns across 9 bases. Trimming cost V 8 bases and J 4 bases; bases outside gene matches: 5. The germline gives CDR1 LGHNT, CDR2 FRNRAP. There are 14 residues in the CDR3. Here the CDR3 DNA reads TGTGCTAGTAACAGGGGGCTCGGTAATGAAAAACTGTTTTTT. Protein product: CASNRGLGNEKLFF.

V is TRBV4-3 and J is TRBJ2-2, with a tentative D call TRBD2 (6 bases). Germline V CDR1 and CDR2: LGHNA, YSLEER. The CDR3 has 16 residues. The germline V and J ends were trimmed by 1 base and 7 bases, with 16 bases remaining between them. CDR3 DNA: TGCGCCAGCAGCCAAGGTGGAGGGGCCCTCGGCGGGGAGCTGTTTTTT. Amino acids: CASSQGGGALGGELFF.

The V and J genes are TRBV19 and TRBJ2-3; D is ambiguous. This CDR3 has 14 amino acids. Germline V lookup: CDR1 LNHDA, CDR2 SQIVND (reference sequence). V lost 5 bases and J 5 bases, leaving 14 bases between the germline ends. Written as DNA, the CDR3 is TGTGCCAGTAGTGGCGGCGAAGTCCGAGATACGCAGTATTTT. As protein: CASSGGEVRDTQYF. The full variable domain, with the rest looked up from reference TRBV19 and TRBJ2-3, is DGGITQSPKYLFRKEGQNVTLSCEQNLNHDAMYWYRQDPGQGLRLIYYSQIVNDFQKGDIAEGYSVSREKKESFPLTVTSAQKNPTAFYLCASSGGEVRDTQYFGPGTRLTVL.

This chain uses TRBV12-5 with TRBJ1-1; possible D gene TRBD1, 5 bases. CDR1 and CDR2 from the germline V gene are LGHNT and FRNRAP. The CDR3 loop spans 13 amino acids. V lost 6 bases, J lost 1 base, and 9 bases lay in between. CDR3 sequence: CASGRQSNTEAFF. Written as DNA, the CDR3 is TGTGCTAGTGGGCGACAGTCGAACACTGAAGCTTTCTTT.

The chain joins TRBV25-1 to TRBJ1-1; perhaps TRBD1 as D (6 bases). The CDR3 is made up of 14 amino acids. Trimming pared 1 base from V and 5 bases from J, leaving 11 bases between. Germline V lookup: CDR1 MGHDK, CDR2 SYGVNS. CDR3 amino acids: CASSELTGKTEAFF. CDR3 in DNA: TGTGCCAGCAGTGAATTAACAGGGAAGACTGAAGCTTTCTTT.

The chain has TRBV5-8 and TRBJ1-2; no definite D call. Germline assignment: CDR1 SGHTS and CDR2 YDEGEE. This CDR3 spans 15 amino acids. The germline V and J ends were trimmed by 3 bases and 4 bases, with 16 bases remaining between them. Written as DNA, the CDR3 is TGTGCCAGCAGCTCCCGTCGGAGGCCCCCCTATGGCTACACCTTC. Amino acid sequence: CASSSRRRPPYGYTF.

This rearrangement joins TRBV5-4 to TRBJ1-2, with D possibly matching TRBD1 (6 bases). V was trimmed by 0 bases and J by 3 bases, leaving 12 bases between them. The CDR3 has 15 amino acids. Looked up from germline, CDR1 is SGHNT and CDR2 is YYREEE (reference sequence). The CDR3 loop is CASSLGQVGYYGYTF. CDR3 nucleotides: TGTGCCAGCAGCTTGGGACAGGTGGGGTACTATGGCTACACCTTC.

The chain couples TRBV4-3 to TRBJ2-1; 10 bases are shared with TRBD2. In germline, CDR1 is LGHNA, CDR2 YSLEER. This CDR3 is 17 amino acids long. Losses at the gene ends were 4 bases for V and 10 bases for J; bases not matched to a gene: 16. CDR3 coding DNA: TGCGCCAGCAGCCGCTTTAGGACTAGCGGAGGACAAGGAGAGCAGTTCTTC. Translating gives CASSRFRTSGGQGEQFF.

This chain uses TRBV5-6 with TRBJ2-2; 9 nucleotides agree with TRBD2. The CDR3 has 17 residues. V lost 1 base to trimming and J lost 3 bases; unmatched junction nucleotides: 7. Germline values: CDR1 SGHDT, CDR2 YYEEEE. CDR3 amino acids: CASSLLAGDKYTGELFF. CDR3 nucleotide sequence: TGTGCCAGCAGCTTGTTAGCGGGGGATAAATACACCGGGGAGCTGTTTTTT.

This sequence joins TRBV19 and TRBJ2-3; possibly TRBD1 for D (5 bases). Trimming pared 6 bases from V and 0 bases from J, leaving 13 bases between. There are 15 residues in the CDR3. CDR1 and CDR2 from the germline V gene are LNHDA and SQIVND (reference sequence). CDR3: CASSFDRGSTDTQYF. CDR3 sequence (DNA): TGTGCCAGTAGCTTCGACAGAGGTAGCACAGATACGCAGTATTTT. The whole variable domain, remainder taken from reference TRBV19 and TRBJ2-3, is DGGITQSPKYLFRKEGQNVTLSCEQNLNHDAMYWYRQDPGQGLRLIYYSQIVNDFQKGDIAEGYSVSREKKESFPLTVTSAQKNPTAFYLCASSFDRGSTDTQYFGPGTRLTVL.

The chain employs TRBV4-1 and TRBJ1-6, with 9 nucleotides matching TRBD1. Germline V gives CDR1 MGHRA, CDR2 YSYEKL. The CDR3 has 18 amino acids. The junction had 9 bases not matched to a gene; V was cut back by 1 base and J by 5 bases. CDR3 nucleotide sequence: TGCGCCAGCAGCCAAGGAACAGGGGGCTTTAGAGATAATTCACCCCTCCACTTT. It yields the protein CASSQGTGGFRDNSPLHF.

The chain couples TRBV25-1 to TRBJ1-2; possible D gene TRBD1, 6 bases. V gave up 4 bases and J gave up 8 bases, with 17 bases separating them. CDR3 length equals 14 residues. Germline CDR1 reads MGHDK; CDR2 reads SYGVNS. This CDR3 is CASSAQGGPGGYTF. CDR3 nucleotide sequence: TGTGCCAGCAGTGCCCAAGGGGGTCCTGGCGGCTACACCTTC.